The rows below give T cell receptor beta chains drawn from one sample of a study of Ad26.COV2.S vaccination and SARS-CoV-2 variants. Sequencing was performed with immunoSEQ multiplex PCR; in TCRdb, only in-frame clones are kept and a portion is missing. The sample has 300,000 to 400,000 clones; around nine tenths are singletons. The sample here was peripheral blood, taken in a trial of Ad26.COV2.S vaccine versus placebo. The source is a person between 18 and 60 years old who received the Ad26.COV2.S COVID-19 vaccine or a placebo. The CDR3 runs from the conserved cysteine through the conserved F or W. A D gene is named only where the DNA matches it firmly. The size entry is marked missing in some rows and otherwise reads once, few, many or a size class.

j_call v_call d_call clone_size cdr3_aa cdr3_nt
TRBJ2-1 TRBV6-5 . once CASSTERTVYNEQFF TGTGCCAGCAGTACCGAAAGGACAGTCTACAATGAGCAGTTCTTC
TRBJ2-3 TRBV6-1 . . CASSLGGQGSDTQYF TGTGCCAGCAGTCTGGGGGGACAAGGGTCAGATACGCAGTATTTT
TRBJ1-3 TRBV28 . few CATRWVSGNTIYF TGTGCCACCCGCTGGGTCTCTGGAAACACCATATATTTT
TRBJ1-4 TRBV4-3 . . CASSPRTRQTNEKLFF TGCGCCAGCAGCCCGCGGACTAGACAAACTAATGAAAAACTGTTTTTT
TRBJ1-5 TRBV10-1 . . CASSEIDQPQHF TGCGCCAGCAGTGAGATAGATCAGCCCCAGCATTTT
TRBJ2-7 TRBV12-5 . . CASGLEDVISPGRQYF TGTGCTAGTGGTTTGGAGGACGTAATAAGCCCTGGGAGGCAGTACTTC
TRBJ1-3 TRBV9 . . CASSVFTGSGNTIYF TGTGCCAGCAGCGTTTTTACGGGCTCAGGAAACACCATATATTTT
TRBJ2-7 TRBV19 TRBD1 . CARLFLDRGLYEQYF TGTGCCAGACTTTTCCTCGACAGGGGCCTTTACGAGCAGTACTTC
TRBJ2-3 TRBV4-3 . . CASSHNGFSTDTQYF TGCGCCAGCAGCCATAACGGGTTTAGCACAGATACGCAGTATTTT
TRBJ1-6 TRBV5-6 . . CASSLWEGSYNSPLHF TGTGCCAGCAGCTTGTGGGAAGGCTCCTATAATTCACCCCTCCACTTT
TRBJ1-2 TRBV19 TRBD1 few CASSMGQGLAYGYTF TGTGCCAGTAGTATGGGACAGGGGCTCGCCTATGGCTACACCTTC
TRBJ2-5 TRBV14 TRBD1 once CASSQDRVERETQYF TGTGCCAGCAGCCAGGACAGGGTAGAGCGGGAGACCCAGTACTTC
TRBJ2-3 TRBV18 TRBD2 . CASSPPAGGTDTQYF TGTGCCAGCTCACCACCGGCGGGGGGTACAGATACGCAGTATTTT
TRBJ1-4 TRBV19 . . CASRPGLTNEKLFF TGTGCCAGTAGACCGGGGCTAACTAATGAAAAACTGTTTTTT
TRBJ2-7 TRBV9 TRBD2 once CASSVGPGGAYEQYF TGTGCCAGCAGCGTAGGTCCCGGGGGGGCCTACGAGCAGTACTTC
TRBJ2-5 TRBV7-8 . . CASSLGGRETQYF TGTGCCAGCAGCTTAGGGGGGCGGGAGACCCAGTACTTC
TRBJ2-7 TRBV7-8 TRBD2 . CASSLLAGHLNEQYF TGTGCCAGCAGCTTGCTAGCGGGGCACCTCAACGAGCAGTACTTC